This T cell receptor beta chain was captured by sequencing in a study of long-term antiretroviral therapy in people with HIV. Turning to the study itself: There is a gap of about a decade between the earliest samples and the later 2015 immediate-ART recommendation.

Researchers report immunoSEQ v3.0 was run at survey level. A target of roughly 40,000-55,000 T-cell genomes per sample was set for sequencing. The assay was immunoSEQ multiplex PCR, and TCRdb's table has in-frame clones only and misses some. The table records some 31,000 clones, 95% of them present only once. Trimming took 0 bases from V and 0 from J, leaving 16 bases between them. Germline V gives CDR1 SGHDT, CDR2 YYEEEE. The CDR3 runs to 18 residues. The J gene is TRBJ1-5, the V gene TRBV5-6, with D hard to call. Material: unsorted PBMCs, obtained 5.3 years after starting antiretroviral therapy. This clonotype was sampled from a man aged 25 to 40 with HIV. DNA for the CDR3: TGTGCCAGCAGCTTGGCCCTATCCTTAACACGTAGCAATCAGCCCCAGCATTTT. Residues: CASSLALSLTRSNQPQHF.